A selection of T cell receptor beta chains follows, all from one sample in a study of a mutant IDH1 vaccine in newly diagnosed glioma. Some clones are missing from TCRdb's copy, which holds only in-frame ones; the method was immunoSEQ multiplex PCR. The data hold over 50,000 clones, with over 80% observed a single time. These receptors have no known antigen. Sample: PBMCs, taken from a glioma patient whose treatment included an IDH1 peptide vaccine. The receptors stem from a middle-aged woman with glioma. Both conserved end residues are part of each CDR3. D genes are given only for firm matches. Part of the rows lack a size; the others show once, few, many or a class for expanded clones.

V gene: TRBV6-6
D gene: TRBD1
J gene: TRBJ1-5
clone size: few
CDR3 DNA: TGTGCCAGCAGACTCGACAGGGCGACTGAGCCCCAGCATTTT
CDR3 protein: CASRLDRATEPQHF

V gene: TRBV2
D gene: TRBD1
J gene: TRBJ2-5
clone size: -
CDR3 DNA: TGTGCCAGCAAACAGGGGGCGCCAGACGAGACCCAGTACTTC
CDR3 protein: CASKQGAPDETQYF

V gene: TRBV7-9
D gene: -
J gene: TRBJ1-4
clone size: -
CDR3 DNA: TGTGCCAGCAGCTTAGAGGGACAACGATCTAATGAAAAACTGTTTTTT
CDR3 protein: CASSLEGQRSNEKLFF

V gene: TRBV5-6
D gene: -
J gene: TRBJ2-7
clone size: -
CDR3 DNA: TGTGCCAGCAGCCCCTTAGACAGGGCGGGAGACGAGCAGTACTTC
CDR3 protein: CASSPLDRAGDEQYF

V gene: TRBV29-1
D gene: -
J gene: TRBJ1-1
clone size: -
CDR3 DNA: TGCAGCGTGGGTGAAGCTTTCTTT
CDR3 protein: CSVGEAFF

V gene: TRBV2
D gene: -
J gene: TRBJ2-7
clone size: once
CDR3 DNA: TGTGCCAGCAGTGAAAGGAAGTATGAGCAGTACTTC
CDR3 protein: CASSERKYEQYF

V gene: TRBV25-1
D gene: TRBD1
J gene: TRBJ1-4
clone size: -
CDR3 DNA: TGTGCCAGCAGTGGGGACAGGGGGGCGAGTGAAAAACTGTTTTTT
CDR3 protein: CASSGDRGASEKLFF

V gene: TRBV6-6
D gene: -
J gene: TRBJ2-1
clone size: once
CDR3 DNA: TGTGCCAGCAGTTACGGGAGAGGTAATGAGCAGTTCTTC
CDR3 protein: CASSYGRGNEQFF

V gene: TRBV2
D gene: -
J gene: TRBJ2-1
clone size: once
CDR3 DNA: TGTGCCACGCGCAATCGAGCGGTGCCCTACGATGAGCAGTTCTTC
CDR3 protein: CATRNRAVPYDEQFF

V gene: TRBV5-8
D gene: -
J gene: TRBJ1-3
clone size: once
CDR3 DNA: TGTGCCAGCAGCTTGTATGGGTCCGGAAACACCATATATTTT
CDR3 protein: CASSLYGSGNTIYF

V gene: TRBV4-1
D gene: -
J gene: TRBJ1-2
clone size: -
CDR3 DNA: TGCGCCAGCAGCCAATTGGTTGACACCGCTAACTATGGCTACACCTTC
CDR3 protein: CASSQLVDTANYGYTF

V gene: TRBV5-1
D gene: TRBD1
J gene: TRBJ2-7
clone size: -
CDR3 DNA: TGCGCCAGCAGCTACGGACAGGGAACCTACGAGCAGTACTTC
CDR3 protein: CASSYGQGTYEQYF

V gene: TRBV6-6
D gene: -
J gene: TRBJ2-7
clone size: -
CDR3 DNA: TGTGCCAGCAGCCACGGTGGGGGCTACGAGCAGTACTTC
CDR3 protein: CASSHGGGYEQYF

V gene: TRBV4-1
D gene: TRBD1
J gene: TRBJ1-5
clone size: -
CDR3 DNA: TGCGCCAGCAGCCACGGTGGACAGGGAGGGAATCAGCCCCAGCATTTT
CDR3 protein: CASSHGGQGGNQPQHF

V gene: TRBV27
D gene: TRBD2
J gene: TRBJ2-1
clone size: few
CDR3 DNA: TGTGCCAGCAGTCCCCGCGGCCGCGGGGGGTCGGGTGAGCAGTTCTTC
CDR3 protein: CASSPRGRGGSGEQFF

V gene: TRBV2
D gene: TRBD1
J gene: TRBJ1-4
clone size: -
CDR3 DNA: TGTGCCAGCAGTGATTTAGGACAGGGGAATGAAAAACTGTTTTTT
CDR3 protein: CASSDLGQGNEKLFF

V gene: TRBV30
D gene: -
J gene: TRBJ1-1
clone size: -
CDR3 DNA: TGTGCCTGGAAGGACGGCACTGAAGCTTTCTTT
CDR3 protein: CAWKDGTEAFF

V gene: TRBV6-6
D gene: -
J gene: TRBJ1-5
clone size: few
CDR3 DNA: TGTGCCAGCAGTTACGAAGGGAATAGCAATCAGCCCCAGCATTTT
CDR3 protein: CASSYEGNSNQPQHF

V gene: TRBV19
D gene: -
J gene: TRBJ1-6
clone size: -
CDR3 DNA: TGTGCCAGCGCGGGACAATATAATTCACCCCTCCACTTT
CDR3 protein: CASAGQYNSPLHF

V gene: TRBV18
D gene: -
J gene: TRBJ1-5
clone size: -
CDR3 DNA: TGTGCCAGCTCACAAGAGGCGGGGGAGGGTCAGCCCCAGCATTTT
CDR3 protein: CASSQEAGEGQPQHF

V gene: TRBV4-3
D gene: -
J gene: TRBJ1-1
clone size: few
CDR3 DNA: TGCGCCAGCAGCCAAAGTCCCACCATGAACACTGAAGCTTTCTTT
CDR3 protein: CASSQSPTMNTEAFF

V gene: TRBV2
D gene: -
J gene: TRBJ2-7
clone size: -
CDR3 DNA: TGTGCCAGCAGCGGCCTCACTCCCTACGAGCAGTACTTC
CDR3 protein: CASSGLTPYEQYF

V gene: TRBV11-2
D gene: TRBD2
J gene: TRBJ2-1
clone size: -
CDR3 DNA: TGTGCCAGCAACCCTCTGCTAGCGGGAGTTAACAATGAGCAGTTCTTC
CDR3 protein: CASNPLLAGVNNEQFF

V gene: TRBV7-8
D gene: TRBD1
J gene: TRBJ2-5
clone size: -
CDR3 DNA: TGTGCCAGCAGCTACAGGGGGCTTGGGGAGACCCAGTACTTC
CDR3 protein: CASSYRGLGETQYF

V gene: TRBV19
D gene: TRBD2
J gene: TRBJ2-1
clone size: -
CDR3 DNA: TGTGCCAGTAGTATTGGCGGGAGGAACAATGAGCAGTTCTTC
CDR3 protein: CASSIGGRNNEQFF

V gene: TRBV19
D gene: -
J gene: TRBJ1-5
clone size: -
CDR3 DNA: TGTGCCAGTAGTATAAGACATAATAGCAATCAGCCCCAGCATTTT
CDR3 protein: CASSIRHNSNQPQHF

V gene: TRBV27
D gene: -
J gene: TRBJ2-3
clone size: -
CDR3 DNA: TGTGCCAGCAGTTCCCCCCCCAGCGGCCCACAGGGTACGCAGTATTTT
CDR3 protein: CASSSPPSGPQGTQYF

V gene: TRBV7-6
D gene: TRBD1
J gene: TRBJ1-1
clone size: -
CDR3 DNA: TGTGCCAGCAGCCCCCCTAGGGACAGTTCTGAAGCTTTCTTT
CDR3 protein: CASSPPRDSSEAFF

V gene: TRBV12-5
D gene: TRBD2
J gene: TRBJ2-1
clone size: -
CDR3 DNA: TGTGCTAGCCAGCTAGCGGGAGGGCCGGGGGATGAGCAGTTCTTC
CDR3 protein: CASQLAGGPGDEQFF

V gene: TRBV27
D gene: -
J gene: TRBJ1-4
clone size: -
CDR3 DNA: TGTGCCAGCAGATCACCGGGACGGTTGAATGAAAAACTGTTTTTT
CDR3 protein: CASRSPGRLNEKLFF

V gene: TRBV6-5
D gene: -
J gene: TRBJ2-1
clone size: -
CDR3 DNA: TGTGCCAGCAGTTATGTGGACGGCAATGAGCAGTTCTTC
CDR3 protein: CASSYVDGNEQFF

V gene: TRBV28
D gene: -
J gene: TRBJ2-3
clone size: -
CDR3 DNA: TGTGCCAGCAGCCCACCCGGCGGGACAGATACGCAGTATTTT
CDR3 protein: CASSPPGGTDTQYF

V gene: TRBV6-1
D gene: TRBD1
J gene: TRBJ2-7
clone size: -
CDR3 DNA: TGTGCCAGCAGTGAAGGCAGGGGGCCCGAGCAGTACTTC
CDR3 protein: CASSEGRGPEQYF

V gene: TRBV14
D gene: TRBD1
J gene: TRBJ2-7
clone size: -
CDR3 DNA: TGTGCCAGCAGCCACCAAGGACAGGGGGCCCACGAGCAGTACTTC
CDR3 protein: CASSHQGQGAHEQYF

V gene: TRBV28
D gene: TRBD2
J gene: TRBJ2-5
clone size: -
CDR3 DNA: TGTGCCAGCAGTATCGGACTAGCGGGAGGGCGTCAAGAGACCCAGTACTTC
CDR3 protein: CASSIGLAGGRQETQYF

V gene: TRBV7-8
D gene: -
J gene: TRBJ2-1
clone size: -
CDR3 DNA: TGTGCCAGCACCCTCGGGACCGTCCCATCTCTTCACAATGAGCAGTTCTTC
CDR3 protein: CASTLGTVPSLHNEQFF

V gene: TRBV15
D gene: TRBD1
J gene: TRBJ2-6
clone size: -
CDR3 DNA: TGTGCCACCAGCAGAGGGGAGGGGACAGGGGAGATGCGGGCCAACGTCCTGACTTTC
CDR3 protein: CATSRGEGTGEMRANVLTF

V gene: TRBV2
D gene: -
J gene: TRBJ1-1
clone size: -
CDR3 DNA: TGTGCCAGCAGGGGGCAGGGGAACACTGAAGCTTTCTTT
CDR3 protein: CASRGQGNTEAFF

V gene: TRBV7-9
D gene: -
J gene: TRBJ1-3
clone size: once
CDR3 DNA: TGTGCCAGCAGCTTAGCCGGGGGATCGGGAAACACCATATATTTT
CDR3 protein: CASSLAGGSGNTIYF

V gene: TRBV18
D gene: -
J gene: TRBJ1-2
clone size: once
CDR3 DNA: TGTGCCAGCTCACCGATAACCGGGACGGGCTATGGCTACACCTTC
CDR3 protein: CASSPITGTGYGYTF

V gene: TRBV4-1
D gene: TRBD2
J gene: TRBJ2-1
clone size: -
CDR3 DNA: TGCGCCAGCAGCCAAGGAACTAGCGGATACAATGAGCAGTTCTTC
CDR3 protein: CASSQGTSGYNEQFF

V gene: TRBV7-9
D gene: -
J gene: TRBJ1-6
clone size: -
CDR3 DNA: TGTGCCAGCAGCCATGGCCAGGGCTTCTATAATTCACCCCTCCACTTT
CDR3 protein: CASSHGQGFYNSPLHF

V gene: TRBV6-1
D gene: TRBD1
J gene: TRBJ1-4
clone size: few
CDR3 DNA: TGTGCCAGCAGTGACCCCGGGACAGGAGCCGAAAAACTGTTTTTT
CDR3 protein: CASSDPGTGAEKLFF

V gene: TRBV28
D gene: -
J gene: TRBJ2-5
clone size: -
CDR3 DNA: TGTGCCAGCAGTCCGCGGGTAGCGGCAACCCAAGAGACCCAGTACTTC
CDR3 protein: CASSPRVAATQETQYF

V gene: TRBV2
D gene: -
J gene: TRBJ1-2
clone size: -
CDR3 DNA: TGTGCCAGCAGCCTGAGAGACAGGAGACCTTATGGCTACACCTTC
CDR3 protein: CASSLRDRRPYGYTF

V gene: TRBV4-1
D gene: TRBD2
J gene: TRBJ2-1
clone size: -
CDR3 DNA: TGCGCCAGCAGCCAAGGGAGCGGGAGCTCCTACAATGAGCAGTTCTTC
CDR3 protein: CASSQGSGSSYNEQFF

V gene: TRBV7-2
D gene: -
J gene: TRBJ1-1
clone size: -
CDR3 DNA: TGTGCCAGCAGCTTAGTTTCAGGGGTGAACACTGAAGCTTTCTTT
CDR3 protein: CASSLVSGVNTEAFF

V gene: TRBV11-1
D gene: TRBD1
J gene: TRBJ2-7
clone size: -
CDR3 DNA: TGTGCCAGCAGCTTCAGGGACAGGGGTCGCGAGCAGTACTTC
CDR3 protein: CASSFRDRGREQYF

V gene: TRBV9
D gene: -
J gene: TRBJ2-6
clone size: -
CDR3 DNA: TGTGCCAGCAGCGTAGAGTACGGAGCCAACGTCCTGACTTTC
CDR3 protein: CASSVEYGANVLTF

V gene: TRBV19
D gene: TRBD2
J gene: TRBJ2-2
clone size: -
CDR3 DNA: TGTGCCAGTTTCGCGGCGGGAGTCGACGGGGAGCTGTTTTTT
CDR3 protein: CASFAAGVDGELFF

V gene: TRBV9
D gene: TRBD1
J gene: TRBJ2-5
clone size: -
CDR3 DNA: TGTGCCAGCAGCGTAGATGGACAGGGAAGAGAGACCCAGTACTTC
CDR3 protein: CASSVDGQGRETQYF

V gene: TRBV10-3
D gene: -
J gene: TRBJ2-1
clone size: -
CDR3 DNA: TGTGCCATCAGTCAAGGGGGAAATGAGCAGTTCTTC
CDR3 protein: CAISQGGNEQFF

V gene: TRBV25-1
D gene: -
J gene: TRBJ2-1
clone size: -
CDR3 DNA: TGTGCCAGCAGTGAATCAGTGTCGCGGAATGAGCAGTTCTTC
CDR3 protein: CASSESVSRNEQFF

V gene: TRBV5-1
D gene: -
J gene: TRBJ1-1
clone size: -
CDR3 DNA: TGCGCCAGCAGCCTGGACGCATTAAACACTGAAGCTTTCTTT
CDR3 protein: CASSLDALNTEAFF

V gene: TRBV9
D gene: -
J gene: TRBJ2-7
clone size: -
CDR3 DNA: TGTGCCAGCAGCGCCAGTCCGGGGCCCGGGTACGAGCAGTACTTC
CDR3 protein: CASSASPGPGYEQYF

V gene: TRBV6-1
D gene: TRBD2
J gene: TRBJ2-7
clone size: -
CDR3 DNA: TGTGCCAGCACAAGGACTAGCGGGAGGGCCTACGAGCAGTACTTC
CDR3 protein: CASTRTSGRAYEQYF

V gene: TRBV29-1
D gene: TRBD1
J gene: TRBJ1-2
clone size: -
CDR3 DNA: TGCAGCACCCGCGAGACAGGGGCCAGCTATGGCTACACCTTC
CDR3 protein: CSTRETGASYGYTF

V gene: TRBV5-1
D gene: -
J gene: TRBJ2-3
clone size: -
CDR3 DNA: TGCGCCAGCACTGGATTGACTAGCACAGATACGCAGTATTTT
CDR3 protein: CASTGLTSTDTQYF

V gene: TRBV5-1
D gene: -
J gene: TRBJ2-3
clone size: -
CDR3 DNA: TGCGCCAGCCCCTCCCCCCCAGATAGAAGGGGAGATACGCAGTATTTT
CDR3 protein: CASPSPPDRRGDTQYF

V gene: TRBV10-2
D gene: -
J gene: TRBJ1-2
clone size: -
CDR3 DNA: TGCGCCAGCACCTCGGGACCTCTTTATGGCTACACCTTC
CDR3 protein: CASTSGPLYGYTF